The rows below give T cell receptor beta chains drawn from one sample of a study of T-cell memory formation after mild COVID-19. TCRdb re-called the 5' RACE reads through MiXCR, storing one row per CDR3 protein. The data show roughly 150,000 distinct CDR3 sequences, with about 14% seen just once and 13% to 15% held by the top ten. Sequenced: PBMCs or a T cell subset sorted from them (not recorded which). The receptors here all came from an adult woman who had mild COVID-19 (a few samples of this study predate the infection). Cell type and time point are not known. The CDR3 runs from the conserved cysteine through the conserved F or W. The D gene is left open where the match is weak. Clone size is stated in some rows and not others, as once, few, many or a class when expanded.

d_call	v_call	j_call	clone_size	cdr3_aa	cdr3_nt
.	TRBV5-5	TRBJ2-7	.	CASSSLEGIRLYEQYF	TGTGCCAGCAGCTCGTTGGAGGGAATCCGCCTCTACGAGCAGTACTTC
TRBD2	TRBV4-1	TRBJ2-1	many	CASSHIAGDGNEQFF	TGCGCCAGCAGCCATATAGCGGGAGATGGGAATGAGCAGTTCTTC
.	TRBV27	TRBJ2-7	.	CASSSPGRSSYEQYF	TGTGCCAGCAGTTCTCCGGGACGGAGCTCCTACGAGCAGTACTTC
TRBD2	TRBV29-1	TRBJ2-3	few	CSVENRLAASTDTQYF	TGCAGCGTTGAGAATCGACTAGCGGCTAGCACAGATACGCAGTATTTT
.	TRBV5-1	TRBJ2-3	few	CASSRDLEEGTQYF	TGCGCCAGCAGCAGGGACTTAGAGGAGGGAACGCAGTATTTT
.	TRBV18	TRBJ1-1	few	CASARDWAEAFF	TGTGCCAGCGCCAGGGATTGGGCTGAAGCTTTCTTT
.	TRBV5-5	TRBJ1-5	few	CASSAGTVNQPQHF	TGTGCCAGCAGCGCCGGGACGGTCAATCAGCCCCAGCATTTT
.	TRBV2	TRBJ2-4	.	CASSGGRDKNIQYF	TGTGCCAGCAGTGGGGGGCGAGACAAAAACATTCAGTACTTC
.	TRBV20-1	TRBJ2-5	few	CSARSLGGFQETQYF	TGCAGTGCTAGATCCCTTGGGGGGTTCCAGGAGACCCAGTACTTC
.	TRBV7-9	TRBJ1-2	.	CASSFITVADGYTF	TGTGCCAGCAGCTTTATCACTGTGGCAGATGGCTACACCTTC
.	TRBV2	TRBJ2-7	few	CASSADRLPYEQYF	TGTGCCAGCAGTGCAGACAGGCTACCCTACGAGCAGTACTTC
.	TRBV7-9	TRBJ2-7	.	CASYYEQYF	TGTGCCAGCTATTACGAGCAGTACTTC
.	TRBV30	TRBJ1-6	few	CAWSFGDNNSPLHF	TGTGCCTGGAGTTTTGGAGACAATAATTCACCCCTCCACTTT
.	TRBV12-3/TRBV12-4	TRBJ1-1	few	CASNIDRPNTEAFF	TGTGCCAGCAATATCGACAGACCAAACACTGAAGCTTTCTTT
TRBD2	TRBV12-3/TRBV12-4	TRBJ2-7	.	CASSRGLAGPRYEQYF	TGTGCCAGCAGTCGAGGACTAGCGGGACCCCGTTACGAGCAGTACTTC
.	TRBV6-6	TRBJ1-5	.	CASSRDNQPQHF	TGTGCCAGCAGTCGGGACAATCAGCCCCAGCATTTT
TRBD2	TRBV19	TRBJ2-1	.	CASRTGLAGEPYNEQFF	TGTGCCAGTAGGACCGGACTAGCGGGGGAGCCCTACAATGAGCAGTTCTTC
.	TRBV12-3/TRBV12-4	TRBJ2-3	few	CASSFSPSTDTQYF	TGTGCCAGCAGTTTCTCGCCCTCCACAGATACGCAGTATTTT
.	TRBV11-3	TRBJ2-7	few	CASSLGGSAHEQYF	TGTGCCAGCAGCTTAGGTGGGAGCGCCCACGAGCAGTACTTC
.	TRBV7-9	TRBJ2-7	.	CASSNPAALHEQYF	TGTGCCAGCAGCAACCCGGCGGCGCTCCACGAGCAGTACTTC
.	TRBV7-9	TRBJ2-7	few	CASSETDGYYEQYF	TGTGCCAGCAGTGAAACAGACGGGTACTACGAGCAGTACTTC
.	TRBV19	TRBJ2-3	few	CASSIDTSADTQYF	TGTGCCAGTAGTATAGATACGAGTGCAGATACGCAGTATTTT
.	TRBV12-3/TRBV12-4	TRBJ1-6	.	CASTFGGSYNSPLHF	TGTGCCAGCACTTTCGGTGGCTCCTATAATTCACCCCTCCACTTT
.	TRBV25-1	TRBJ2-7	.	CASSSTGTRDRYEQYF	TGTGCCAGCAGTTCGACAGGGACTCGGGATCGTTACGAGCAGTACTTC
TRBD2	TRBV12-5	TRBJ2-7	.	CASGLVRSSGRFSSYEQYF	TGTGCTAGTGGTTTGGTACGGTCTAGCGGGAGGTTCAGCTCCTACGAGCAGTACTTC
.	TRBV5-1	TRBJ2-1	.	CASNPFTQLDNEQFF	TGCGCCAGCAACCCCTTCACCCAGCTTGACAATGAGCAGTTCTTC
.	TRBV11-3	TRBJ2-1	.	CASSLVLSSYNEQFF	TGTGCCAGCAGCTTAGTCTTGAGCTCCTACAATGAGCAGTTCTTC
.	TRBV6-2/TRBV6-3	TRBJ2-3	.	CASRHGTPDTQYF	TGTGCCAGCAGGCACGGGACACCTGATACGCAGTATTTT
.	TRBV13	TRBJ2-7	few	CASSFSPGYEQYF	TGTGCCAGCAGCTTTTCGCCCGGCTACGAGCAGTACTTC
.	TRBV21-1	TRBJ2-3	.	CASSDRKRGHTDTQYF	TGTGCCAGCAGTGACAGGAAGAGAGGACACACAGATACGCAGTATTTT
TRBD2	TRBV10-3	TRBJ2-5	many	CAISDRLASQETQYF	TGTGCCATCAGCGATCGACTAGCGAGCCAAGAGACCCAGTACTTC
.	TRBV4-3	TRBJ2-7	.	CASSHGTASYEQYF	TGCGCCAGCAGCCATGGGACTGCCTCCTACGAGCAGTACTTC
.	TRBV12-3/TRBV12-4	TRBJ1-1	many	CASSLGWTEAFF	TGTGCCAGCAGTTTAGGGTGGACTGAAGCTTTCTTT
TRBD2	TRBV7-2	TRBJ2-2	.	CASSLNGGGVTGELFF	TGTGCCAGCAGCTTGAATGGCGGGGGGGTCACCGGGGAGCTGTTTTTT
.	TRBV9	TRBJ2-3	many	CASSVVSTDTQYF	TGTGCCAGCAGCGTAGTTAGCACAGATACGCAGTATTTT
.	TRBV29-1	TRBJ2-1	few	CSVEEGVNYNEQFF	TGCAGCGTTGAAGAGGGCGTTAACTACAATGAGCAGTTCTTC
TRBD2	TRBV5-6	TRBJ2-1	few	CASSPRTSGRAAEQFF	TGTGCCAGCAGCCCACGGACTAGCGGGCGGGCCGCCGAGCAGTTCTTC
.	TRBV2	TRBJ2-7	few	CASSPQGLQVDEQYF	TGTGCCAGCAGTCCTCAGGGGCTCCAGGTAGACGAGCAGTACTTC